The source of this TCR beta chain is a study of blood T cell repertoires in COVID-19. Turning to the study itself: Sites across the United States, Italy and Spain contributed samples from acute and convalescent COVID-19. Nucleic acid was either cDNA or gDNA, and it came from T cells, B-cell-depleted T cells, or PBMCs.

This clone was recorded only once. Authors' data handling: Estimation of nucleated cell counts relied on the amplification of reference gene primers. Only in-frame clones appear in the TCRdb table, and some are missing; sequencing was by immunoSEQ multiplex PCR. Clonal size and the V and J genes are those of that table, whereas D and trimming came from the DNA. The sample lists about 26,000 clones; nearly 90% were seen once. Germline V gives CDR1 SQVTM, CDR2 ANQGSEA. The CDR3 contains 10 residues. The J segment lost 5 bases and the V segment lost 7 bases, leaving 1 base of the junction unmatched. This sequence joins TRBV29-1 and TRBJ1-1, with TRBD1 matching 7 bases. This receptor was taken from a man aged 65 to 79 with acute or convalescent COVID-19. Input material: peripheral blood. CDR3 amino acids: CSAGGTEAFF. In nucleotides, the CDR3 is TGCAGCGCAGGGGGTACTGAAGCTTTCTTT.